The 10 T cell receptor beta chains below were found in one sample sequenced in a study of cytomegalovirus exposure and HLA in healthy donors. In the PCR, 60 Vbeta and 13 Jbeta primers were used. The data were produced by immunoSEQ multiplex PCR, yet TCRdb's version contains in-frame clones alone and is incomplete. The data contain 110,000 to 150,000 clones, 78% of them singletons. Sequenced input: PBMCs. The receptor source for this set is a female donor in good health and CMV-seronegative.

This chain uses TRBV23-1 with TRBJ1-5; no definite D call. TRBV23-1 carries the ORF label, with uncertain function. This CDR3 has 18 residues. V was clipped by 2 bases and J by 6 bases, with 23 bases between them. Here the CDR3 reads CASSQPYPIYTSGQPQHF. CDR3 coding DNA: TGCGCCAGCAGTCAACCTTACCCTATTTATACTAGCGGTCAGCCCCAGCATTTT.

V is TRBV15 and J is TRBJ2-5; 7 nucleotides line up with TRBD1. The end of the DNA aligns better with TRBJ2-7, so the J call may be wrong. The germline V gene has CDR1 LNHNV and CDR2 YYDKDF (reference sequence). The CDR3 spans 14 residues. The CDR3 region has the DNA TGTGCCACCAGCATTACAGGGGAGTTAGGCGAGCAGTACTTC. Translating it yields CATSITGELGEQYF.

V usage is TRBV10-3 and J usage is TRBJ2-5, with 9 bases fitting TRBD1. V lost 2 bases to trimming and J lost 2 bases; unmatched junction nucleotides: 3. Germline loops: CDR1 ENHRY, CDR2 SYGVKD. The CDR3 length is 15 residues. The CDR3 coding sequence is TGTGCCATCAGTGAGCCGGACAGGGGACAAGAGACCCAGTACTTC. Protein product: CAISEPDRGQETQYF.

The genes are TRBV2 and TRBJ1-2, with D uncertain. Between the trimmed V and J ends, which lost 11 bases and 3 bases, there was a span of 13 bases. Germline V gene data show CDR1 as SNHLY and CDR2 as FYNNEI. This CDR3 region has 12 residues. The CDR3 spells CASRGVYYGYTF. Written as DNA, the CDR3 is TGTGCCTCACGCGGGGTTTACTATGGCTACACCTTC.

This clone has a handful of counts. The V gene is TRBV2, the J gene TRBJ2-1; 9 bases agree with TRBD2. CDR3 length: 14 amino acids. Germline trimming cut 1 base from V and 9 bases from J; bases unmatched to any gene: 4. Germline V gives CDR1 SNHLY, CDR2 FYNNEI. The CDR3 region has the DNA TGTGCCAGCAGTGAAGTAGCGGGAGACGTTGAGCAGTTCTTC. This codes for CASSEVAGDVEQFF.

The chain combines TRBV29-1 with TRBJ2-7; D unresolved. Trimming took off 4 bases at V and 3 bases at J, with 13 bases between the two ends. The CDR3 totals 13 residues. The germline gives CDR1 SQVTM, CDR2 ANQGSEA. The CDR3 DNA reads TGCAGCGTTGCTTGGCTCTCGAACTACGAGCAGTACTTC. Translation: CSVAWLSNYEQYF.

The chain is built from TRBV18 and TRBJ1-4; 8 bases are shared with TRBD1. CDR1 and CDR2 (germline): KGHSH, LQKENI. This CDR3 region has 15 residues. The V and J ends lost 4 bases and 3 bases, in that order; junction bases with no gene match: 4. This CDR3 is CASSRSTGANEKLFF. CDR3 sequence (DNA): TGTGCCAGCTCACGTTCGACAGGGGCTAATGAAAAACTGTTTTTT.

This clone showed up just a few times. The chain recombines TRBV7-6 with TRBJ2-1; D is ambiguous. With 6 bases removed from V and 7 bases from J, the gap between germline ends came to 10 bases. Per germline, CDR1 SGHVS and CDR2 FNYEAQ. This CDR3 spans 12 amino acids. CDR3 nucleotides: TGTGCCAGCAGTCCCAAGCGTAATGAGCAGTTCTTC. Its translation is CASSPKRNEQFF. Based on the CDR3 plus reference TRBV7-6 and TRBJ2-1, the full variable domain is GAGVSQSPRYKVTKRGQDVALRCDPISGHVSLYWYRQALGQGPEFLTYFNYEAQQDKSGLPNDRFSAERPEGSISTLTIQRTEQRDSAMYRCASSPKRNEQFFGPGTRLTVL.

The J gene is TRBJ1-1, the V gene TRBV4-3; no definite D call. The V end was cut by 0 bases, the J end by 6 bases, with 14 bases between. Germline values: CDR1 LGHNA, CDR2 YSLEER. This CDR3 contains 15 residues. The CDR3 loop reads CASSQDRPGLPEAFF. The CDR3, as DNA: TGCGCCAGCAGCCAAGATCGTCCCGGGTTACCTGAAGCTTTCTTT.

This rearrangement joins TRBV5-1 to TRBJ2-5, with D perhaps TRBD2 (6 bases). The CDR3 loop spans 14 amino acids. The V gene lost 0 bases and the J gene lost 1 base, with 7 bases spanning the gap. The germline V gene encodes CDR1 SGHRS and CDR2 YFSETQ. The CDR3 DNA reads as TGCGCCAGCAGCTTGGGGACTACCCAAGAGACCCAGTACTTC. It is translated as CASSLGTTQETQYF.